In its sample, the clone carrying this T cell receptor (beta chain) was seen a few times. Its target is not known. MiXCR was run by TCRdb on the 5' RACE reads, yielding one entry per CDR3 protein. The table lists about 360,000 distinct CDR3 sequences, roughly 6.1% of them singletons. The sample comes from a study of T cells after yellow fever vaccination. Study-wide points: The secondary response was weaker, and its peak arrived faster, on day 5 versus 15.

This CDR3 is 12 amino acids long. V lost 5 bases to trimming and J lost 9 bases; unmatched junction nucleotides: 3. Germline assignment: CDR1 SGDLS and CDR2 YYNGEE. The J gene is TRBJ2-1, the V gene TRBV9; TRBD1 matches at 9 bases. This TCR was recovered from a man aged 25-40 years who received the YFV17D yellow fever vaccine. The specimen comprised PBMCs, sampled 5 days after the yellow fever booster vaccination. This chain's CDR3 is CASRGQGGEQFF. The CDR3 DNA sequence: TGTGCCAGCAGGGGACAGGGCGGTGAGCAGTTCTTC.